These 24 T cell receptor beta chains were all obtained from the same sample, sequenced in a study of shared clonotypes between healthy human individuals. Assay used: immunoSEQ multiplex PCR; TCRdb lists only in-frame clones, some missing. The sample lists more than 900,000 clones, around 78% occurring once. The sample was memory CD4+ T cells from PBMCs. The sample's subset: CD45RA-negative fraction. Receptor source: a man aged 18 to 29 in good health. Some clones in this sample may be carry-over from other donors' samples.

The V and J genes are TRBV6-5 and TRBJ1-2; D is uncertain. Trimming stripped 6 bases from V and 1 base from J, with 9 bases between. CDR1 is MNHEY, CDR2 SVGAGI, per germline. The CDR3 is 13 residues long. CDR3 amino acids: CASSPQHNYGYTF. Here the CDR3 DNA reads TGTGCCAGCAGCCCTCAGCATAACTATGGCTACACCTTC.

The V gene is TRBV10-3, the J gene TRBJ1-3; 7 bases map to TRBD1. The V gene's germline CDR1 is ENHRY and CDR2 SYGVKD. This CDR3 spans 12 amino acids. V was pared by 2 bases and J by 8 bases, with 0 bases of the junction left unmatched. The DNA of the CDR3 is TGTGCCATCAGTGAGCAGGGGGACACCATATATTTT. This sequence encodes CAISEQGDTIYF.

The V gene is TRBV19, the J gene TRBJ1-1; 11 bases map to TRBD1. The CDR3 runs 13 residues. In germline, CDR1 is LNHDA, CDR2 SQIVND (reference sequence). Unmatched junction bases numbered 5, after V lost 10 bases and J lost 4 bases. The DNA for the CDR3 is TGTGCCACACGGGACAGGGGGAGCACTGAAGCTTTCTTT. Translation: CATRDRGSTEAFF.

Written as DNA, the CDR3 is TGCGCCAGCAGCCAAGGGCCGGGACAGGGAGGCTACGAGCAGTACTTC. Protein sequence: CASSQGPGQGGYEQYF. The J gene is TRBJ2-7, the V gene TRBV4-1, with 9 bases fitting TRBD1. The CDR3 is 16 residues long. V was pared by 1 base and J by 3 bases, with 7 bases of the junction left unmatched. Germline V gene data show CDR1 as MGHRA and CDR2 as YSYEKL.

J is TRBJ2-1 and V is TRBV7-3; 15 positions agree with TRBD2. The V and J ends lost 5 bases and 7 bases, in that order; junction bases with no gene match: 3. CDR1 and CDR2 from the germline V gene are SGHTA and FQGTGA. The CDR3 is 15 residues long. The CDR3 sequence: CASSIGLAGGNEQFF. The CDR3 coding sequence is TGTGCCAGCAGCATAGGACTAGCGGGAGGGAATGAGCAGTTCTTC.

The rearrangement joins TRBV6-5 to TRBJ1-5; possible D gene TRBD1, 6 bases. Trimming pared 4 bases from V and 6 bases from J, leaving 16 bases between. CDR1 and CDR2 from the germline V gene are MNHEY and SVGAGI. The CDR3 is made up of 15 amino acids. CDR3 DNA: TGTGCCAGCAGTTCCGGGGGCGGACCCAGTCAGCCCCAGCATTTT. This sequence encodes CASSSGGGPSQPQHF.

This clone was seen a single time. The genes are TRBV18 and TRBJ2-7; D is ambiguous. This CDR3 has 14 amino acids. Germline CDR1 and CDR2: KGHSH and LQKENI. Trimming removed 3 bases from V and 2 bases from J, with 11 bases in between. The CDR3 here is CASSPPLGPYEQYF. CDR3 coding DNA: TGTGCCAGCTCACCGCCTCTGGGTCCCTACGAGCAGTACTTC.

V and J are TRBV7-2 and TRBJ2-2, with 11 bases fitting TRBD2. This CDR3 comprises 17 residues. J lost 5 bases, V lost 7 bases, and 12 bases had no gene match. Germline CDR1 reads SGHTA; CDR2 reads FQGNSA. CDR3 residues: CASTATSGDLRTGELFF. In nucleotides, the CDR3 is TGTGCCAGCACCGCGACTAGCGGGGACCTTAGGACCGGGGAGCTGTTTTTT.

The chain employs TRBV2 and TRBJ2-1, with 8 positions matching TRBD2. Trimming at V came to 8 bases and at J to 5 bases, leaving 5 bases not matched to a gene. The CDR3 spans 13 residues. Germline V gene data show CDR1 as SNHLY and CDR2 as FYNNEI. The CDR3 is CASSGTRDNEQFF. CDR3 coding DNA: TGTGCCAGCTCCGGGACTAGAGACAATGAGCAGTTCTTC. The whole variable domain, remainder taken from reference TRBV2 and TRBJ2-1, is EPEVTQTPSHQVTQMGQEVILRCVPISNHLYFYWYRQILGQKVEFLVSFYNNEISEKSEIFDDQFSVERPDGSNFTLKIRSTKLEDSAMYFCASSGTRDNEQFFGPGTRLTVL.

This rearrangement joins TRBV18 to TRBJ1-1, with 8 bases fitting TRBD1. The CDR3 runs 16 residues. Germline CDR1 KGHSH, CDR2 LQKENI. V was clipped by 3 bases and J by 5 bases; unmatched bases: 11. The CDR3 nucleotides are TGTGCCAGCTCACCCAAGACAGGGGCCCTCGGAACTGAAGCTTTCTTT. This gives the protein CASSPKTGALGTEAFF.

The chain couples TRBV9 to TRBJ2-6; D remains unclear. Germline V gene data show CDR1 as SGDLS and CDR2 as YYNGEE. V was trimmed by 0 bases and J by 6 bases, leaving 4 bases between them. The CDR3 is 13 amino acids. The CDR3 loop reads CASSVDEANVLTF. The CDR3 DNA is TGTGCCAGCAGCGTAGATGAGGCCAACGTCCTGACTTTC.

The chain links TRBV28 to TRBJ1-5, with 7 bases fitting TRBD1. This CDR3 has 17 residues. V lost 4 bases, J lost 6 bases, and 15 bases stayed unmatched. The V gene's germline CDR1 is MDHEN and CDR2 SYDVKM. CDR3 sequence reads: CASSSSRQGGGSQPQHF. In DNA form, the CDR3 reads TGTGCCAGCAGTTCAAGCAGACAGGGAGGAGGGAGTCAGCCCCAGCATTTT.

J is TRBJ1-1 and V is TRBV27; 9 bases are shared with TRBD1. CDR3 size: 16 residues. V dropped 1 base and J dropped 1; count of bases not matched to a gene: 4. Germline-derived CDR1 and CDR2 are MNHEY and SMNVEV (reference sequence). This CDR3 reads CASSLFSTGGNTEAFF. The CDR3 bases are TGTGCCAGCAGTTTATTTTCGACAGGGGGGAACACTGAAGCTTTCTTT.

In regard to this clone: An end of the junction does not agree with germline; a read error may underlie this. CDR3 sequence (DNA): TGTGCCGGCAGCTTGGAACCCCTATCGCGGTCACCCCTCCACTTT. It translates to CAGSLEPLSRSPLHF. V is TRBV5-4 and J is TRBJ1-6; D not certain. The CDR3 spans 15 residues. Germline V lookup: CDR1 SGHNT, CDR2 YYREEE (reference sequence). Full variable domain (remainder filled in from reference TRBV5-4 and TRBJ1-6): ETGVTQSPTHLIKTRGQQVTLRCSSQSGHNTVSWYQQALGQGPQFIFQYYREEENGRGNFPPRFSGLQFPNYSSELNVNALELDDSALYLCAGSLEPLSRSPLHFGNGTRLTVT.

This clone was seen at least ten times. In the same sample, other DNA sequences code for this CDR3. The CDR3 protein is CASSFPSGSTDTQYF. In DNA, the CDR3 is TGCGCCAGCAGCTTCCCTAGCGGAAGCACAGATACGCAGTATTTT. The chain combines TRBV5-1 with TRBJ2-3; TRBD2 agrees at 7 bases. Germline V gene lookup returns CDR1 SGHRS and CDR2 YFSETQ. This CDR3 contains 15 residues. Trimming took 2 bases from V and 0 from J; bases not matched to a gene: 3.

This clone was seen just once. This likely reflects a read error, since a far larger clone is one base away. The V call is TRBV5-6, the J call TRBJ2-1; 15 bases map to TRBD2. The germline gives CDR1 SGHDT, CDR2 YYEEEE. After removal of 4 bases from V and 9 bases from J, the junction contained 17 bases not matched to a gene. This CDR3 has 19 amino acids. CDR3 sequence: CASSNGTSGRFSEHGEQFF. In DNA, the CDR3 is TGTGCCAGCAGCAACGGGACTAGCGGGAGGTTTTCCGAACACGGTGAGCAGTTCTTC.

This chain joins TRBV19 and TRBJ2-2; no reliable D call. Per germline, CDR1 LNHDA and CDR2 SQIVND (reference sequence). The CDR3 consists of 14 residues. V shed 3 bases and J shed 4 bases, with 9 bases lying between them. DNA of the CDR3: TGTGCCAGTAGTATTTCACAGCGCACCGGGGAGCTGTTTTTT. Protein product: CASSISQRTGELFF.

The chain has TRBV5-1 and TRBJ1-1; D not certain. Trimming pared 0 bases from V and 11 bases from J, leaving 14 bases between. CDR3 length: 13 amino acids. Germline-derived CDR1 and CDR2 are SGHRS and YFSETQ. CDR3 protein: CASSLEKGLGAFF. In DNA form, the CDR3 reads TGCGCCAGCAGCTTGGAGAAAGGGCTAGGGGCTTTCTTT.

This chain links TRBV4-3 with TRBJ2-3, with 10 positions matching TRBD1. CDR1 is LGHNA and CDR2 is YSLEER in the germline V gene. The V gene end was trimmed by 4 bases and the J gene end by 4 bases; junction bases not matched to a gene: 5. This CDR3 is built from 15 residues. The CDR3 loop is CASSLIGQGADTQYF. In nucleotides, the CDR3 is TGCGCCAGCAGCCTCATAGGACAGGGGGCAGATACGCAGTATTTT.

A word on this clone: A much larger clonotype is one base distant, so this may be a read error. The chain combines TRBV11-1 with TRBJ2-5; D is possibly TRBD1 (5 bases). CDR3 length: 13 amino acids. Trimming removed 6 bases from V and 2 bases from J, with 10 bases in between. The germline V gene encodes CDR1 SGHAT and CDR2 FQDESV (reference sequence). CDR3 sequence: CASSPDRQETQYF. CDR3 sequence (DNA): TGTGCCAGCAGTCCCGACAGACAAGAGACCCAGTACTTC.

V usage is TRBV6-1 and J usage is TRBJ2-3; D remains ambiguous. The CDR3 is 14 amino acids. Germline CDR1 is MNHNS and CDR2 is SASEGT. Trimming took 10 bases from V and 5 from J, leaving 19 bases between them. This CDR3 is CATTLGTWVDTQYF. The CDR3 coding sequence is TGTGCCACCACCCTGGGAACTTGGGTAGATACGCAGTATTTT.

This clone was found a few times. The J gene is TRBJ2-3, the V gene TRBV5-3; 12 bases are shared with TRBD2. TRBV5-3 is placed among ORFs of uncertain function. V lost 4 bases and J lost 3; bases outside the gene matches: 9. This CDR3 spans 17 amino acids. In DNA, the CDR3 is TGTGCCAGAAGCCGTGCAAAGACTAGCGGGAGTACAGATACGCAGTATTTT. Amino acids: CARSRAKTSGSTDTQYF.

The genes are TRBV20-1 and TRBJ2-7; D might be TRBD1 (6 bases). This CDR3 is 11 amino acids long. Trimming cost V 6 bases and J 13 bases, with 19 bases left between them. Germline assignment: CDR1 DFQATT and CDR2 SNEGSKA (reference sequence). Here the CDR3 reads CSATKTGLTYF. The CDR3 nucleotides are TGCAGTGCCACAAAAACAGGGTTAACCTACTTC.

This clone occurred once. The CDR3 sequence: CASAAPSTGPSETQYF. Here the CDR3 DNA reads TGTGCTAGTGCAGCTCCTTCGACAGGGCCTTCGGAGACCCAGTACTTC. The chain is built from TRBV12-5 and TRBJ2-5; TRBD1 aligns across 7 bases. Germline V gives CDR1 LGHNT, CDR2 FRNRAP. The junction had 16 bases not matched to a gene; V was cut back by 7 bases and J by 5 bases. The CDR3 runs to 16 residues.